This T cell receptor beta chain was documented in a study of blood T cell repertoires in COVID-19. The protocol was immunoSEQ multiplex PCR, while the TCRdb copy is restricted to in-frame clones and leaves out a portion. The sample records nearly 55,000 clones, about 86% being singletons. The CDR3 covers 14 residues. Germline CDR1 reads MNHEY; CDR2 reads SVGAGI. V trimming: 6 bases; J trimming: 1 base; junction bases outside the gene matches: 5. Input material: peripheral blood. The chain combines TRBV6-5 with TRBJ1-2; TRBD1 matches 7 bases. The TCR sequence derives from a man in his 70s with active COVID-19. CDR3 in amino acids: CASRGTAINYGYTF. DNA of the CDR3: TGTGCCAGCAGGGGGACAGCGATTAACTATGGCTACACCTTC.